The present TCR beta chain was sequenced within a study of shared clonotypes between healthy human individuals. Method: immunoSEQ multiplex PCR; TCRdb's copy keeps in-frame clones and lacks some. The sample holds 2 million to 3 million clones; roughly 93% are singletons and the top ten take approximately 0.35%. This clone was detected only once. The CDR3 length is 11 residues. CDR1 is MDHEN, CDR2 SYDVKM, per germline. The V gene lost 6 bases and the J gene lost 4 bases, with 7 bases spanning the gap. The sample comprised naive CD4+ T cells from PBMCs. Stated subset: CD45RA+ positively selected. This chain joins TRBV28 and TRBJ2-7; D gene unclear. The TCR was taken from a man aged 18 to 29 in good health. Some clones in this sample may be carry-over from other donors' samples. CDR3 DNA: TGTGCCAGCAGCCAAAATTACGAGCAGTACTTC. This codes for CASSQNYEQYF.